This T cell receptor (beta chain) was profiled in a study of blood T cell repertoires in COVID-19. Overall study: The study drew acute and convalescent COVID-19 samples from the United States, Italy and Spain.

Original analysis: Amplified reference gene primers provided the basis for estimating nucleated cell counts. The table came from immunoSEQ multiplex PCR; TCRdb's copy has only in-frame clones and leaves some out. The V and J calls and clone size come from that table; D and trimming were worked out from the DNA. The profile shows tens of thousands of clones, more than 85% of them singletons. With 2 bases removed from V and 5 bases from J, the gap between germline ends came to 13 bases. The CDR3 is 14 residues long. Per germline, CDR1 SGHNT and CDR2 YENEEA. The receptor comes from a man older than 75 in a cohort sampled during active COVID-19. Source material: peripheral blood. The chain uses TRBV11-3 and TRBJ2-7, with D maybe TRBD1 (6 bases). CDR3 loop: CASSLRSGAHEQYF. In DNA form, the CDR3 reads TGTGCCAGCAGCTTAAGATCAGGGGCCCACGAGCAGTACTTC.